The clone carrying this TCR beta chain was observed many times. This record belongs to a study of T cells in Graves' hyperthyroidism and ophthalmopathy. Diagnoses were made from clinical symptoms, serum measures (thyroxine and TRAb), thyroid ultrasound and orbital computed tomography. The CDR3 spans 14 residues. Trimming removed 2 bases at V and 6 bases at J, with 10 bases between. Germline CDR1 reads MNHEY; CDR2 reads SMNVEV (reference sequence). TCR beta CDR3 regions were amplified from RNA transcripts. During a first-round RT-PCR of the TCR CDR3, the HTBI primer set was used. MiXCR, run by TCRdb on the multiplex PCR reads, gives a single entry per CDR3 protein. The sample holds about 510,000 distinct CDR3 sequences, 12% to 15% seen once.

This clonotype originated in a middle-aged woman with Graves' hyperthyroidism. The V gene is TRBV27, the J gene TRBJ2-2; D call uncertain. The sample consisted of blood. In DNA form, the CDR3 reads TGTGCCAGCAGTTTAGACCGTTGGGCCGGGGAGCTGTTTTTT. It is translated as CASSLDRWAGELFF.